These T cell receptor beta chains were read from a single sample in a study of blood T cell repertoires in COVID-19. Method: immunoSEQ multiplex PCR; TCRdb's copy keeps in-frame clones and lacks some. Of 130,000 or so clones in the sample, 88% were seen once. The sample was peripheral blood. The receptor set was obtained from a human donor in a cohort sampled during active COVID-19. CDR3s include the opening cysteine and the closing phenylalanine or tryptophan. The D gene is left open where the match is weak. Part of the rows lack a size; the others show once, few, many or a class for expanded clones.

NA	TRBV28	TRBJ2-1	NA	CASLPGAPYNEQFF	TGTGCCAGCCTCCCAGGGGCACCTTACAATGAGCAGTTCTTC
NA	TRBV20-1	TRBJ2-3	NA	CSAPTDTQYF	TGCAGTGCCCCTACAGATACGCAGTATTTT
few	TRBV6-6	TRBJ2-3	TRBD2	CASRRTSGGIREDTDTQYF	TGTGCCAGCAGACGAACTAGCGGGGGGATCAGAGAAGACACAGATACGCAGTATTTT
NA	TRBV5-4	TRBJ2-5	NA	CASSSYYPRQETQYF	TGTGCCAGCAGCAGCTACTATCCCCGACAAGAGACCCAGTACTTC
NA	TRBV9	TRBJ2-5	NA	CASSGRDLMTETQYF	TGTGCCAGCAGCGGAAGGGACTTAATGACGGAGACCCAGTACTTC
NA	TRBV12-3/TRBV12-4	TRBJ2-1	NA	CASSFRGDHEQFF	TGTGCCAGCAGTTTTCGGGGTGATCATGAGCAGTTCTTC
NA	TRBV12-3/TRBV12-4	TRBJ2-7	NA	CASSSQTYEQYF	TGTGCCAGCAGTTCCCAAACCTACGAGCAGTACTTC
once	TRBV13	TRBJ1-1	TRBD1	CASSEDRGPEAFF	TGTGCCAGCAGCGAGGACAGGGGCCCTGAAGCTTTCTTT
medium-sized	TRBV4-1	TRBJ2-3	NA	CASSQGWDLSTDTQYF	TGCGCCAGCAGCCAAGGGTGGGACTTGAGCACAGATACGCAGTATTTT
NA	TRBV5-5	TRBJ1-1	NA	CASSPLAGTEAFF	TGTGCCAGCAGCCCGCTAGCGGGCACTGAAGCTTTCTTT
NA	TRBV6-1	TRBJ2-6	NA	CASSDRVRGANVLTF	TGTGCCAGCAGTGACAGGGTGCGCGGGGCCAACGTCCTGACTTTC
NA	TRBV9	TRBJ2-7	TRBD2	CASSTGLAGGYEQYF	TGTGCCAGCAGCACGGGACTAGCGGGGGGATACGAGCAGTACTTC
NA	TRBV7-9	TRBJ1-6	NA	CASSKRSVGHLSYNSPLHF	TGTGCCAGCAGCAAAAGATCTGTGGGACACCTCTCCTATAATTCACCCCTCCACTTT
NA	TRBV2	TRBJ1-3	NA	CASSEDAVSPGNTIYF	TGTGCCAGCAGTGAAGATGCAGTTTCCCCTGGAAACACCATATATTTT
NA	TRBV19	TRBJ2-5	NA	CASSGFGRTTVVETQYF	TGTGCCAGTAGTGGGTTTGGCAGGACAACGGTTGTCGAGACCCAGTACTTC
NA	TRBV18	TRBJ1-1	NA	CASSPPVISTEAFF	TGTGCCAGCTCACCTCCGGTTATTAGCACTGAAGCTTTCTTT